This entry features one TCR beta chain sequence. Assay used: immunoSEQ multiplex PCR; TCRdb lists only in-frame clones, some missing. The sample consists of around 150,000 clones, about 85% of them appearing once. This sample is drawn from a study of blood T cell repertoires in COVID-19. The sample was peripheral blood. This sequence originates from a man aged 35 to 55 with acute or convalescent COVID-19.

The CDR3 nucleotides are TGTGCCAGCAGCGCGCCGGGACAGAGCCCGAACTATGGCTACACCTTC. Translating gives CASSAPGQSPNYGYTF. The gene calls are TRBV9 and TRBJ1-2; 7 nucleotides match TRBD1. The germline gives CDR1 SGDLS, CDR2 YYNGEE. This CDR3 is built from 16 residues. Trimming cost V 3 bases and J 2 bases; bases outside gene matches: 10.